The 30 T cell receptor beta chains reported below all come from one sample, sequenced in a study of T cell repertoires in cytomegalovirus infection. TCRdb reprocessed the reads with MiXCR, giving one entry per CDR3 protein. The sample comprises roughly 800,000 distinct CDR3 sequences, just under 30% of which are singletons, and under 15% rests with the top ten. These receptors' antigens are unknown. This specimen consisted of cultured CD8+ T cells from PBMCs, obtained from culture after CMV antigen stimulation. The receptors here all came from a human donor in good health (CMV status not recorded). Some clones in this sample may be carry-over from other donors' samples.

The chain is built from TRBV5-4 and TRBJ1-2; 9 nucleotides agree with TRBD1. CDR1 SGHNT and CDR2 YYREEE come from the germline V gene (reference sequence). CDR3 length: 18 amino acids. After removal of 0 bases from V and 4 bases from J, the junction contained 13 bases not matched to a gene. The CDR3 DNA reads as TGTGCCAGCAGCTTGGCCGGGACAGGGCCAACCCCTTCCTATGGCTACACCTTC. This codes for CASSLAGTGPTPSYGYTF.

This clonotype was seen more than once but under ten times. The chain has TRBV4-2 and TRBJ1-1; D unresolved. Germline CDR1 reads LGHNA; CDR2 reads YNFKEQ. Trimming removed 2 bases from V and 3 bases from J, with 13 bases in between. CDR3 length: 15 residues. As DNA, the CDR3 is TGTGCCAGCAGCCAAAAGGGTTCGGGTGACACTGAAGCTTTCTTT. Amino acids: CASSQKGSGDTEAFF.

V usage is TRBV12-3 or TRBV12-4 and J usage is TRBJ2-2; D unresolved. The ends were cut back, 4 bases at V and 3 bases at J, with 18 bases in the middle. The CDR3 is 17 residues long. CDR3: CASSWKGTVKDTGELFF. CDR3 DNA sequence: TGTGCCAGCAGTTGGAAGGGAACCGTAAAGGACACCGGGGAGCTGTTTTTT.

This chain joins TRBV28 and TRBJ1-3; D unclear. Trimming removed 4 bases from V and 0 bases from J, with 16 bases in between. This CDR3 contains 17 residues. Looked up from germline, CDR1 is MDHEN and CDR2 is SYDVKM. The CDR3 is CASSSPRADPSGNTIYF. As DNA, the CDR3 is TGTGCCAGCAGTTCCCCCCGGGCCGATCCCTCTGGAAACACCATATATTTT.

This clonotype occurred a few times. This chain connects TRBV4-3 to TRBJ1-6, with a tentative D call TRBD1 (6 bases). Trimming pared 0 bases from V and 13 bases from J, leaving 10 bases between. Germline values: CDR1 LGHNA, CDR2 YSLEER. CDR3 size: 13 residues. The CDR3 loop is CASSQDRGEPLHF. CDR3 DNA sequence: TGCGCCAGCAGCCAAGATAGGGGGGAGCCCCTCCACTTT.

To note about this clonotype: Since a much larger clone is just one base distant, this may be a read error. The chain recombines TRBV7-6 with TRBJ2-1, with a weak D call TRBD1 (6 bases). Germline-derived CDR1 and CDR2 are SGHVS and FNYEAQ. The CDR3 has 14 amino acids. The CDR3 is CASSPSQGYSEQFF. CDR3 nucleotide sequence: TGTGCTAGCAGCCCATCACAGGGCTACAGTGAGCAGTTCTTC.

The genes are TRBV27 and TRBJ1-1; perhaps TRBD1 as D (5 bases). This CDR3 is 13 amino acids long. The germline V and J ends were trimmed by 7 bases and 4 bases, with 13 bases remaining between them. Germline loops: CDR1 MNHEY, CDR2 SMNVEV (reference sequence). As DNA, the CDR3 is TGTGCCAGCAAAGCCGGGGGGGGCACTGAAGCTTTCTTT. Translation: CASKAGGGTEAFF.

This clonotype showed up many times. This chain links TRBV7-9 with TRBJ2-6; 7 bases fit TRBD1. The germline CDR1 and CDR2 sequences are SEHNR and FQNEAQ (reference sequence). This CDR3 is 19 amino acids long. V was clipped by 0 bases and J by 0 bases; unmatched bases: 8. This CDR3 reads CASSLARTGSFSGANVLTF. Here the CDR3 DNA reads TGTGCCAGCAGCTTAGCCCGGACAGGAAGCTTCTCTGGGGCCAACGTCCTGACTTTC.

The chain has TRBV7-9 and TRBJ1-2; 7 nucleotides match TRBD1. CDR1 and CDR2 (germline): SEHNR, FQNEAQ (reference sequence). Germline trimming cut 5 bases from V and 3 bases from J; bases unmatched to any gene: 6. The CDR3 contains 14 residues. For the CDR3, the DNA is TGTGCCAGCAGCCAGGGGGGTTCTCACTATGGCTACACCTTC. This translates into CASSQGGSHYGYTF.

This clonotype was observed a few times. The rearrangement joins TRBV7-6 to TRBJ1-1; a weak D match, TRBD1 (5 bases). Germline assignment: CDR1 SGHVS and CDR2 FNYEAQ. This CDR3 has 15 residues. Between the trimmed V and J ends, which lost 4 bases and 1 base, there was a span of 13 bases. The CDR3 here is CASSSPPRGNTEAFF. CDR3 nucleotide sequence: TGTGCCAGCAGCTCGCCCCCAAGGGGGAACACTGAAGCTTTCTTT.

This clonotype turned up a few times. The CDR3 DNA follows: TGTGCCAGCTCAGAGACTCCGGGACCGACCATGAACACTGAAGCTTTCTTT. Translating gives CASSETPGPTMNTEAFF. The chain carries TRBV18 and TRBJ1-1; tentative D call: TRBD1 (5 bases). The germline V and J ends were trimmed by 5 bases and 0 bases, with 19 bases remaining between them. Germline CDR1 and CDR2: KGHSH and LQKENI. The CDR3 extends over 17 amino acids.

This clonotype was seen many times. J is TRBJ2-1 and V is TRBV7-9, with D maybe TRBD1 (6 bases). The CDR3 runs to 14 residues. The germline V and J ends were trimmed by 4 bases and 4 bases, with 11 bases remaining between them. In germline, CDR1 is SEHNR, CDR2 FQNEAQ (reference sequence). The CDR3 DNA is TGTGCCAGCAGCTCCTGGACAGAATACAATGAGCAGTTCTTC. The encoded protein is CASSSWTEYNEQFF.

On this clonotype itself: Given a much more abundant clone one base away, this may be a read error. V is TRBV11-3 and J is TRBJ2-1; 13 bases are a match to TRBD2. The germline V gene encodes CDR1 SGHNT and CDR2 YENEEA. The CDR3 runs 17 residues. V dropped 5 bases and J dropped 0; count of bases not matched to a gene: 4. In nucleotides, the CDR3 is TGTGCCAGCAGCCCAGGACTAGCGGGGGACTCCTACAATGAGCAGTTCTTC. It codes for CASSPGLAGDSYNEQFF.

This clonotype was seen many times. The chain joins TRBV7-2 to TRBJ2-3, with 8 nucleotides matching TRBD2. This CDR3 is 14 amino acids long. CDR1 and CDR2 (germline): SGHTA, FQGNSA. With V trimmed by 4 bases and J by 6 bases, 6 bases remained unmatched. The CDR3 nucleotides are TGTGCCAGCAGCTCGTCCGGGGGGGGGGATACGCAGTATTTT. As protein: CASSSSGGGDTQYF.

V usage is TRBV15 and J usage is TRBJ2-3, with 13 bases that match TRBD2. The CDR3 has 18 residues. After removal of 5 bases from V and 6 bases from J, the junction contained 14 bases not matched to a gene. The germline V gene encodes CDR1 LNHNV and CDR2 YYDKDF (reference sequence). For the CDR3, the DNA is TGTGCCACCAGCCCAACAGGACTAGCGGGGGAAACGTGGGATACGCAGTATTTT. Translating gives CATSPTGLAGETWDTQYF.

This clonotype was counted a few times. J is TRBJ2-4 and V is TRBV27, with D perhaps TRBD1 (6 bases). This CDR3 has 17 amino acids. The V and J ends lost 4 bases and 0 bases respectively, with 16 bases between them. Per the germline V gene, CDR1 is MNHEY and CDR2 is SMNVEV (reference sequence). For the CDR3, the DNA is TGTGCCAGCAGTTCAACCCCACAGGGCCTAGCCAAAAACATTCAGTACTTC. Translating it yields CASSSTPQGLAKNIQYF.

This clonotype was observed a handful of times. The chain combines TRBV7-9 with TRBJ1-1; possibly TRBD1 for D (6 bases). This CDR3 is 16 amino acids long. The germline CDR1 and CDR2 sequences are SEHNR and FQNEAQ (reference sequence). Trimming left V 1 base short and J 0 bases short, with 12 bases between. The CDR3: CASSLGGQGMNTEAFF. DNA of the CDR3: TGTGCCAGCAGCTTAGGTGGGCAGGGGATGAACACTGAAGCTTTCTTT.

This sequence joins TRBV2 and TRBJ2-1, with D maybe TRBD2 (5 bases). Germline assignment: CDR1 SNHLY and CDR2 FYNNEI. Trimming cost V 6 bases and J 3 bases, with 15 bases left between them. The CDR3 runs 15 residues. DNA of the CDR3: TGTGCCAGCAGCTTGGGGAGAGCATTCTACAATGAGCAGTTCTTC. Amino acid sequence: CASSLGRAFYNEQFF.

This clonotype was observed a few times. Germline and junction disagree at one end, which may indicate a read error. The V gene is TRBV4-1, the J gene TRBJ1-1; 7 bases agree with TRBD1. CDR1 and CDR2 from the germline V gene are MGHRA and YSYEKL. CDR3 size: 14 residues. As DNA, the CDR3 is TGTGCCAGCAGCCCCCACAGGGGATGGACTGAAGCTTTCTTT. Translated, it gives CASSPHRGWTEAFF.

The chain is built from TRBV2 and TRBJ2-1, with D perhaps matching TRBD2 (6 bases). From germline, CDR1 is SNHLY and CDR2 FYNNEI. This CDR3 is 16 amino acids long. V lost 4 bases, J lost 0 bases, and 13 bases lay in between. The CDR3 nucleotides read TGTGCCAGCAGTGCCGGGAGACAGAGCTCCTACAATGAGCAGTTCTTC. Translated: CASSAGRQSSYNEQFF.

This clonotype showed up just a few times. The chain carries TRBV7-6 and TRBJ2-3; TRBD1 agrees at 7 bases. The germline CDR1 and CDR2 sequences are SGHVS and FNYEAQ. The CDR3 is made up of 16 amino acids. V dropped 5 bases and J dropped 0; count of bases not matched to a gene: 8. CDR3 in amino acids: CASSQVGDSSTDTQYF. The CDR3 DNA is TGTGCCAGCAGCCAAGTAGGGGACAGTAGCACAGATACGCAGTATTTT.

This clonotype was counted ten times or more. The chain employs TRBV12-3 or TRBV12-4 and TRBJ2-5; no reliable D call. Trimming took off 1 base at V and 3 bases at J, with 9 bases between the two ends. The CDR3 covers 14 residues. Written as DNA, the CDR3 is TGTGCCAGCAGTTTAGGGACGCTGAAAGAGACCCAGTACTTC. Its protein is CASSLGTLKETQYF.

This clonotype was recorded a few times. The CDR3 reads CASSTTSGGPSYEQYF. The DNA of the CDR3 is TGTGCCAGCAGCACGACTAGCGGGGGACCCTCCTACGAGCAGTACTTC. The gene calls are TRBV5-4 and TRBJ2-7; 12 bases fit TRBD2. After removal of 4 bases from V and 0 bases from J, the junction contained 5 bases not matched to a gene. Looked up from germline, CDR1 is SGHNT and CDR2 is YYREEE (reference sequence). The CDR3 totals 16 residues. The full variable domain, rest sourced from reference TRBV5-4 and TRBJ2-7, is ETGVTQSPTHLIKTRGQQVTLRCSSQSGHNTVSWYQQALGQGPQFIFQYYREEENGRGNFPPRFSGLQFPNYSSELNVNALELDDSALYLCASSTTSGGPSYEQYFGPGTRLTVT.

The chain is built from TRBV6-2 or TRBV6-3 and TRBJ2-6; TRBD2 matches at 8 bases. V trimming: 0 bases; J trimming: 1 base; junction bases outside the gene matches: 11. The CDR3 spans 20 residues. In germline, CDR1 is MNHEY, CDR2 SVGEGT. In DNA, the CDR3 is TGTGCCAGCAGTTACTCTAAGCTCGGGACTAGGCCTTCTGGGGCCAACGTCCTGACTTTC. Translating it yields CASSYSKLGTRPSGANVLTF.

V is TRBV7-8 and J is TRBJ2-3; 12 positions match TRBD1. The CDR3 totals 15 residues. The J segment lost 6 bases and the V segment lost 2 bases, leaving 3 bases of the junction unmatched. The germline CDR1 and CDR2 sequences are SGHVS and FQNEAQ. The CDR3 DNA reads TGTGCCAGCAGCTTACGGGACAGGGGGCTCGATACGCAGTATTTT. Protein sequence: CASSLRDRGLDTQYF.

V is TRBV12-5 and J is TRBJ1-1, with a tentative D call TRBD1 (5 bases). In germline, CDR1 is LGHNT, CDR2 FRNRAP. This CDR3 contains 15 residues. Between the trimmed V and J ends, which lost 6 bases and 1 base, there was a span of 15 bases. The CDR3 spells CASGPAGFGNTEAFF. DNA of the CDR3: TGTGCTAGTGGCCCCGCAGGGTTTGGGAACACTGAAGCTTTCTTT.

This clonotype appeared many times. The rearrangement joins TRBV7-2 to TRBJ2-3, with 8 bases identical to TRBD2. This CDR3 region has 16 residues. CDR1 and CDR2 (germline): SGHTA, FQGNSA. V trimming: 1 base; J trimming: 0 bases; junction bases outside the gene matches: 3. DNA of the CDR3: TGTGCCAGCAGCTTAGAGGGCGGGGGGAGCACAGATACGCAGTATTTT. Translated: CASSLEGGGSTDTQYF.

The V call is TRBV14, the J call TRBJ2-1, with TRBD2 matching 9 bases. CDR3 length: 14 residues. Per the germline V gene, CDR1 is SGHDN and CDR2 is FVKESK. Trimming took 1 base from V and 10 from J; bases not matched to a gene: 5. CDR3 protein: CASSQAGLAGEQFF. The CDR3 DNA reads as TGTGCCAGCAGCCAAGCGGGACTAGCAGGGGAGCAGTTCTTC.

The sample holds a few counts of this clonotype. This chain uses TRBV7-9 with TRBJ2-5; D perhaps matches TRBD1 (6 bases). The V and J ends lost 3 bases and 2 bases respectively, with 22 bases between them. The CDR3 is 18 amino acids. Germline CDR1 SEHNR, CDR2 FQNEAQ (reference sequence). CDR3 DNA: TGTGCCAGCAGCTTTCCGGCCCGACAGGCCCGAGAGCAAGAGACCCAGTACTTC. Amino acids: CASSFPARQAREQETQYF.

The chain has TRBV11-1 and TRBJ2-1; 9 nucleotides align to TRBD1. The V segment lost 5 bases and the J segment 14 bases; nucleotides outside the gene matches: 13. This CDR3 region has 14 residues. Germline values: CDR1 SGHAT, CDR2 FQDESV (reference sequence). The chain's CDR3 is CASSTRQGEVRKFF. The CDR3 nucleotides read TGTGCCAGCAGCACCCGACAGGGGGAAGTTAGAAAGTTCTTC.